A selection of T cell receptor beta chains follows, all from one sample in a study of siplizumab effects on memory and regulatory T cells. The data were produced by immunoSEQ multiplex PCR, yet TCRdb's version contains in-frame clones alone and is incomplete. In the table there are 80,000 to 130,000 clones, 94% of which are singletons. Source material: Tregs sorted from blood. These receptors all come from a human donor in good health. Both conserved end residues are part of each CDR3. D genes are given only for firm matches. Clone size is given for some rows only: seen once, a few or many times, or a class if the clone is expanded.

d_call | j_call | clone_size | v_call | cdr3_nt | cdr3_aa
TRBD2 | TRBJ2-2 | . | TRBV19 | TGTGCCAGTAGTATCTCAACTAGCGGGAGTGTGGCCGGGGAGCTGTTTTTT | CASSISTSGSVAGELFF
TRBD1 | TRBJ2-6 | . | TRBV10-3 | TGTGCCATCGGCTCCAAGACAGGGGTCTCTGGGGCCAACGTCCTGACTTTC | CAIGSKTGVSGANVLTF
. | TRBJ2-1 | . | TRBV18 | TGTGCCAGCTCACCATCGTGGGGCCCAAGCGTTTACAATGAGCAGTTCTTC | CASSPSWGPSVYNEQFF
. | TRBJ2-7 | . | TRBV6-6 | TGTGCCAGCAGCATACCTCGGGGCGAGCAGTACTTC | CASSIPRGEQYF
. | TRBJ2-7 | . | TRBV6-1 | TGTGCCAGCAGTGACCCCCAGGAAGGGATCCGATTCTACGAGCAGTACTTC | CASSDPQEGIRFYEQYF
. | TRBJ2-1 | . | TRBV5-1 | TGCGCCAGCAGCAAGGGGGTCCGTTTCAATGAGCAGTTCTTC | CASSKGVRFNEQFF
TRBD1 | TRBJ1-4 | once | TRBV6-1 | TGTGCCAGCAGGGGACAGATTGCTGAAAAACTGTTTTTT | CASRGQIAEKLFF
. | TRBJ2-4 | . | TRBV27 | TGTGCCAGCTCTGGACTTGTAGCCAAAAACATTCAGTACTTC | CASSGLVAKNIQYF
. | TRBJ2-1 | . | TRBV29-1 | TGCAGCGTTGTGCGGGGCCCAGGGATCGACAATGAGCAGTTCTTC | CSVVRGPGIDNEQFF
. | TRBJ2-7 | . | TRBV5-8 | TGTGCCAGCAGCCTGGTTGGGACGGCAACCTACGAGCAGTACTTC | CASSLVGTATYEQYF
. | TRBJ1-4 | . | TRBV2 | TGTGCCAGCAGGTGGGGCAAGGGGTTTAATGAAAAACTGTTTTTT | CASRWGKGFNEKLFF
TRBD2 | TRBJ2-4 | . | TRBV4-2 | TGTGCCAGCAGCCGAGGACTAGCGGAAAACATTCAGTACTTC | CASSRGLAENIQYF
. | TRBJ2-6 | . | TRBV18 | TGTGCCAGCTCACCTGGGAACTCTGGGGCCAACGTCCTGACTTTC | CASSPGNSGANVLTF
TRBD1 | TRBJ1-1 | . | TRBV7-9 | TGTGCCAGCAGTCGGACAGGGAACACTGAAGCTTTCTTT | CASSRTGNTEAFF
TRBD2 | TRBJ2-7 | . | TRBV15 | TGTGCCACCAGCAGAGACCTAGCGGGAAGGTCCGAGCAGTACTTC | CATSRDLAGRSEQYF
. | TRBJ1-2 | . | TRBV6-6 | TGTGCCAGCAGTTTCCAAGGGGGCTACACCTTC | CASSFQGGYTF
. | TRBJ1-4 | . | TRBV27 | TGTGCCAGCAGTTTCTGGTCTCGGGGCCAAACTGAAAAACTGTTTTTT | CASSFWSRGQTEKLFF
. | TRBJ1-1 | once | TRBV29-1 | TGCAGCGTTGAATCGTTTTCTGAAGCTTTCTTT | CSVESFSEAFF
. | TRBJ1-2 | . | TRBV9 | TGTGCCAGCAGCGTAGGAGTGACAGGTTTCGATGGCTACACCTTC | CASSVGVTGFDGYTF
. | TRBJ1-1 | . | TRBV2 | TGTGCCAGCAAACGGCGGATCAACACTGAAGCTTTCTTT | CASKRRINTEAFF
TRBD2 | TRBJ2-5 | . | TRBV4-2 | TGTGCCAGCGCCCGTAGCGGGAGTAAAGAGACCCAGTACTTC | CASARSGSKETQYF
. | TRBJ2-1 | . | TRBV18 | TGTGCCAGCTCACCAGATCGAGTAGGATACAATGAGCAGTTCTTC | CASSPDRVGYNEQFF
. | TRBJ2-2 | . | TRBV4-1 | TGCGCCAGCAGCCAAGACCCGAACACCGGGGAGCTGTTTTTT | CASSQDPNTGELFF
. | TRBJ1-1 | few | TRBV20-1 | TGCAGTGCTACACGGGGAACTGAAGCTTTCTTT | CSATRGTEAFF
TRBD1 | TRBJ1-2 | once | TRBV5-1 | TGCGCCAGCAGCTCGGGACAGAAGTTTGAGGGCTATGGCTACACCTTC | CASSSGQKFEGYGYTF
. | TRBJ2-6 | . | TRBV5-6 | TGTGCCAGCAGCTTCACTCCGCACAGGGTCTCTTTCATCTTC | CASSFTPHRVSFIF
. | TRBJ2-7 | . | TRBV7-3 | TGTGCCAGCAGCTTATACCCAGGGTCAAGGTACGAGCAGTACTTC | CASSLYPGSRYEQYF
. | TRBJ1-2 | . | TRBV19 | TGTGCCAGTAGTATTAGTCGGACGGTGAGAGGCTACACCTTC | CASSISRTVRGYTF
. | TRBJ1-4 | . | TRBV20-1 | TGCAGTGCTAGCCACGGGAAACTGTTTTTT | CSASHGKLFF
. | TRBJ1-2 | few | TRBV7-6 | TGTGCCAGCAGCTCGATGGGGCAGTTTGGGGCTGGCTACACCTTC | CASSSMGQFGAGYTF
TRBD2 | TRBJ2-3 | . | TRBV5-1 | TGCGCCAGCAGCTTGTCGGTTCTAGCCAGGACTAGCAGCACAGATACGCAGTATTTT | CASSLSVLARTSSTDTQYF
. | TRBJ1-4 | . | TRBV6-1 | TGTGTCTCAGTCAGGGCAACTAATGAAAAACTGTTCTTT | CVSVRATNEKLFF
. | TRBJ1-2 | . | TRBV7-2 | TGTGCCAGCAGCTTAGCATCGACAGGAAGGTCTCATGGCTACACCTTC | CASSLASTGRSHGYTF